A single sample gave rise to the 25 T cell receptor beta chains below, sequenced in a study of graft-versus-host responses after intestinal transplantation. The method was immunoSEQ multiplex PCR; TCRdb's version includes in-frame clones alone and lacks a portion of them. Here the sample spans roughly 7,800 clones, roughly 29% being singletons. Material: alloreactive CD4+ T cells from a mixed lymphocyte reaction culture, obtained before intestinal transplant. Subset here: CFSE-low proliferating T cells sorted from roughly 6-day pre-transplant mixed lymphocyte reaction (GvH or HvG direction). The receptors come from a human patient who received an intestinal transplant.

This clone was seen only a few times. The chain carries TRBV29-1 and TRBJ2-3, with D possibly being TRBD1 (6 bases). CDR1 is SQVTM, CDR2 ANQGSEA, per germline. This CDR3 spans 14 amino acids. V shed 3 bases and J shed 1 base, with 11 bases lying between them. CDR3 loop: CSVDRDKRTDTQYF. For the CDR3, the DNA is TGCAGCGTTGACAGGGACAAGCGCACAGATACGCAGTATTTT.

V usage is TRBV19 and J usage is TRBJ1-2; no definite D call. CDR3 length: 13 residues. Germline V lookup: CDR1 LNHDA, CDR2 SQIVND (reference sequence). The V end lost 2 bases, the J end lost 6 bases, and 10 bases lay between the germline ends. The CDR3 reads CASSIPPRDGYTF. CDR3 bases: TGTGCCAGTAGTATACCCCCCCGGGATGGCTACACCTTC.

The chain joins TRBV5-1 to TRBJ2-1, with 7 bases identical to TRBD2. The CDR3 has 15 amino acids. From germline, CDR1 is SGHRS and CDR2 YFSETQ. Trimming at V came to 1 base and at J to 0 bases, leaving 1 base not matched to a gene. In nucleotides, the CDR3 is TGCGCCAGCAGCTTGTCGGGAGGCTCCTACAATGAGCAGTTCTTC. This translates into CASSLSGGSYNEQFF.

The rearrangement links TRBV5-1 to TRBJ1-5; D is possibly TRBD1 (5 bases). With 0 bases removed from V and 3 bases from J, the gap between germline ends came to 10 bases. The length of the CDR3 is 15 residues. CDR1 and CDR2 from the germline V gene are SGHRS and YFSETQ. The CDR3: CASSLGQGSNQPQHF. CDR3 bases: TGCGCCAGCAGCTTGGGTCAGGGCTCCAATCAGCCCCAGCATTTT.

The chain couples TRBV5-6 to TRBJ2-1; D gene unclear. The CDR3 runs to 13 residues. Germline lookup yields CDR1 SGHDT and CDR2 YYEEEE. The germline V and J ends were trimmed by 4 bases and 4 bases, with 9 bases remaining between them. The CDR3: CASSGLGYNEQFF. CDR3 coding DNA: TGTGCCAGCAGCGGGCTTGGGTACAATGAGCAGTTCTTC.

By its share, this clone is medium-sized (0.01 to 0.1%). The CDR3, as DNA: TGTGCCAGCAGCTTATATTACCCAGGGTCATACGAGCAGTACTTC. Protein sequence: CASSLYYPGSYEQYF. The chain is built from TRBV11-2 and TRBJ2-7; D is possibly TRBD1 (5 bases). The CDR3 spans 15 residues. Trimming cost V 2 bases and J 4 bases, with 15 bases left between them. Germline V CDR1 and CDR2: SGHAT, FQNNGV.

The chain is built from TRBV28 and TRBJ2-3; 9 bases line up with TRBD1. This CDR3 is 14 amino acids long. Germline V gives CDR1 MDHEN, CDR2 SYDVKM. Trimming removed 3 bases from V and 8 bases from J; junction bases left unmatched: 6. CDR3 amino acids: CASSLAGTGLTQYF. CDR3 nucleotides: TGTGCCAGCAGTTTGGCCGGGACAGGGCTTACGCAGTATTTT.

The chain carries TRBV5-4 and TRBJ2-7; the D gene is possibly TRBD2 (6 bases). V lost 2 bases and J 6 bases, leaving 12 bases between the germline ends. The CDR3 is made up of 13 amino acids. Germline V gene lookup returns CDR1 SGHNT and CDR2 YYREEE (reference sequence). CDR3 nucleotides: TGTGCCAGCAGCTTTTGGGGGGTCGGCGAGCAGTACTTC. This translates into CASSFWGVGEQYF.

This chain joins TRBV6-6 and TRBJ1-1; TRBD1 might be the D (6 bases). V was clipped by 2 bases and J by 0 bases, with 10 bases between them. Germline V gene data show CDR1 as MNHNY and CDR2 as SVGAGI (reference sequence). This CDR3 has 15 residues. This chain's CDR3 is CASSYGRQVNTEAFF. CDR3 bases: TGTGCCAGCAGTTACGGAAGACAGGTGAACACTGAAGCTTTCTTT.

The chain has TRBV29-1 and TRBJ2-5, with unresolved D. Germline V gene data show CDR1 as SQVTM and CDR2 as ANQGSEA. The CDR3 extends over 13 amino acids. Trimming took off 5 bases at V and 5 bases at J, with 15 bases between the two ends. The CDR3 sequence is CSVKALGPETQYF. CDR3 in DNA: TGCAGCGTTAAAGCTCTGGGCCCCGAGACCCAGTACTTC.

This clone appeared a single time. The chain has TRBV7-9 and TRBJ2-2, with 8 bases lining up with TRBD2. CDR3 length: 16 residues. V shed 4 bases and J 4 bases; nucleotides not matched to a gene: 8. Germline V gives CDR1 SEHNR, CDR2 FQNEAQ (reference sequence). The CDR3 DNA reads as TGTGCCAGCAGCTCCCAGTTTAGCGGGGCCACCGGGGAGCTGTTTTTT. Amino acids: CASSSQFSGATGELFF.

The chain uses TRBV30 and TRBJ2-5; D not certain. Trimming took off 0 bases at V and 3 bases at J, with 20 bases between the two ends. The germline V gene has CDR1 GTSNPN and CDR2 SVGIG (reference sequence). The CDR3 totals 17 residues. CDR3 sequence reads: CAWSVRYLAGWKETQYF. CDR3 nucleotides: TGTGCCTGGAGTGTACGGTATTTGGCAGGTTGGAAAGAGACCCAGTACTTC.

This sequence joins TRBV19 and TRBJ1-1, with 11 bases matching TRBD1. This CDR3 is 17 amino acids long. V lost 3 bases to trimming and J lost 0 bases; unmatched junction nucleotides: 6. Germline-derived CDR1 and CDR2 are LNHDA and SQIVND (reference sequence). This CDR3 is CASSISDRGRMNTEAFF. The CDR3 nucleotides read TGTGCCAGTAGTATCTCGGACAGGGGGCGGATGAACACTGAAGCTTTCTTT. Based on the CDR3 plus reference TRBV19 and TRBJ1-1, the full variable domain is DGGITQSPKYLFRKEGQNVTLSCEQNLNHDAMYWYRQDPGQGLRLIYYSQIVNDFQKGDIAEGYSVSREKKESFPLTVTSAQKNPTAFYLCASSISDRGRMNTEAFFGQGTRLTVV.

This clone was counted a few times. The chain has TRBV6-5 and TRBJ2-1; 7 bases match TRBD1. This CDR3 spans 12 amino acids. Trimming took 5 bases from V and 12 from J; bases not matched to a gene: 7. The germline V gene encodes CDR1 MNHEY and CDR2 SVGAGI. The CDR3 region is CASSGDSLGQFF. As DNA, the CDR3 is TGTGCCAGCAGTGGGGACAGTCTTGGGCAGTTCTTC.

This clone was picked up a small number of times. The genes are TRBV6-6 and TRBJ2-1; a possible D gene is TRBD1 (5 bases). V lost 8 bases and J 4 bases, leaving 9 bases between the germline ends. CDR3 length: 12 amino acids. Germline loops: CDR1 MNHNY, CDR2 SVGAGI (reference sequence). The CDR3 DNA sequence: TGTGCCAGCGCGGCAGGGTACAATGAGCAGTTCTTC. This sequence encodes CASAAGYNEQFF.

The chain couples TRBV6-7 to TRBJ1-2; no clear D gene. TRBV6-7 is designated an ORF whose function remains uncertain. The CDR3 has 15 residues. V was cut by 5 bases and J by 2 bases, with 15 bases left in between. CDR3 sequence: CASSEGGHPNYGYTF. CDR3 coding DNA: TGTGCCAGCAGTGAAGGCGGGCATCCAAACTATGGCTACACCTTC.

This chain joins TRBV5-4 and TRBJ1-2, with D perhaps matching TRBD1 (5 bases). CDR3 length: 17 amino acids. Trimming left V 5 bases short and J 7 bases short, with 27 bases between. Germline V gives CDR1 SGHNT, CDR2 YYREEE (reference sequence). This CDR3 is CASRPPGSGLVRSGYTF. The CDR3 DNA follows: TGTGCCAGCAGGCCACCAGGGTCCGGGTTGGTTAGAAGTGGCTACACCTTC.

Turning to this clone: A far bigger clonotype differs at one base, so this is likely a read error. This chain links TRBV5-6 with TRBJ2-7; tentatively, D is TRBD2 (5 bases). The CDR3 runs 14 residues. The germline V gene has CDR1 SGHDT and CDR2 YYEEEE. The ends were cut back, 0 bases at V and 6 bases at J, with 13 bases in the middle. The CDR3 region has the DNA TGTGCCAGCAGCTTGGCCGGGAACTCATGCGAGCAGTACTTC. Translated, it gives CASSLAGNSCEQYF. Together with reference TRBV5-6 and TRBJ2-7, the CDR3 gives the full variable domain: DAGVTQSPTHLIKTRGQQVTLRCSPKSGHDTVSWYQQALGQGPQFIFQYYEEEERQRGNFPDRFSGHQFPNYSSELNVNALLLGDSALYLCASSLAGNSCEQYFGPGTRLTVT.

V and J are TRBV6-6 and TRBJ1-2; the D gene is possibly TRBD1 (6 bases). V gave up 2 bases and J gave up 8 bases, with 12 bases separating them. CDR3 length: 13 amino acids. CDR1 is MNHNY, CDR2 SVGAGI, per germline (reference sequence). The CDR3 DNA follows: TGTGCCAGCAGTTACGACAGGATCTACGGCTACACCTTC. Its translation is CASSYDRIYGYTF.

This clone occurred a few times. The chain is built from TRBV6-6 and TRBJ1-2, with a possible D match to TRBD1 (6 bases). Germline V lookup: CDR1 MNHNY, CDR2 SVGAGI (reference sequence). The V end lost 9 bases, the J end lost 0 bases, and 11 bases lay between the germline ends. The CDR3 runs 13 residues. Here the CDR3 DNA reads TGTGCCAGATCGACAGGATCTAACTATGGCTACACCTTC. It codes for CARSTGSNYGYTF.

This clone was detected only a few times. This chain joins TRBV27 and TRBJ2-1; D not resolved. The CDR3 is 15 residues long. Trimming cost V 2 bases and J 1 base, with 9 bases left between them. The germline V gene encodes CDR1 MNHEY and CDR2 SMNVEV (reference sequence). The CDR3 DNA is TGTGCCAGCAGTTTAATGGGCAGGTCCTACAATGAGCAGTTCTTC. This sequence encodes CASSLMGRSYNEQFF.

In its sample, this clone was seen a few times. A single base separates this from a much larger clone, so it may be a read error. Distinct nucleotide sequences in the sample also encode this CDR3. CDR3 nucleotide sequence: TGTGCCAGCAGTTACTCGGGCAGGGAAGGGCAGCCCCAGCATTTT. This gives the protein CASSYSGREGQPQHF. The rearrangement uses TRBV6-5 and TRBJ1-5, with a weak D call TRBD1 (5 bases). V gave up 0 bases and J gave up 7 bases, with 13 bases separating them. CDR1 and CDR2 from the germline V gene are MNHEY and SVGAGI. The CDR3 covers 15 residues.

Judged by abundance, this clone is medium-sized (0.01 to 0.1%). V is TRBV6-6 and J is TRBJ2-7, with D unresolved. CDR3 length: 11 amino acids. Per germline, CDR1 MNHNY and CDR2 SVGAGI (reference sequence). The V end lost 1 base, the J end lost 5 bases, and 3 bases lay between the germline ends. The CDR3 protein is CASSYLDEQYF. The CDR3, as DNA: TGTGCCAGCAGTTACTTAGACGAGCAGTACTTC.

This clone was seen more than once but under ten times. The chain couples TRBV5-6 to TRBJ2-7; 8 nucleotides align to TRBD2. J lost 2 bases, V lost 4 bases, and 8 bases had no gene match. The CDR3 has 15 amino acids. From germline, CDR1 is SGHDT and CDR2 YYEEEE. This CDR3 reads CASSPQTSVPYEQYF. In nucleotides, the CDR3 is TGTGCCAGCAGCCCACAGACTAGCGTACCCTACGAGCAGTACTTC.

Within the sample, this clone is medium-sized. CDR3 coding DNA: TGTGCCAGCAGCTTAGTTCCCCTTCAGCCCCAGCATTTT. Translating it yields CASSLVPLQPQHF. The V call is TRBV7-2, the J call TRBJ1-5; no firm D call. CDR1 SGHTA and CDR2 FQGNSA come from the germline V gene. The CDR3 loop spans 13 amino acids. V dropped 1 base and J dropped 6 bases, with 7 bases sitting between them.